What follows are 10 T cell receptor beta chains derived from one specimen sequenced in a study of T-cell reconstitution after alpha-beta-depleted transplantation in children. For TCRbeta, the library was prepared with unique molecular identifiers. TCRdb fed the PCR reads into MiXCR, producing one record per CDR3 protein. The sample holds about 230,000 distinct CDR3 sequences, roughly 10% seen once. Source: PBMCs, taken before TCRalphabeta/CD19-depleted stem cell transplant. Every receptor here comes from a child in the first two years of life with acute myeloid leukemia, due to receive a stem cell transplant.

This clonotype was seen ten or more times. Here the CDR3 reads CSALLAANEQFF. For the CDR3, the DNA is TGCAGTGCGCTACTAGCGGCTAATGAGCAGTTCTTC. This sequence joins TRBV20-1 and TRBJ2-1, with TRBD2 identical over 8 bases. V lost 6 bases and J lost 7; bases outside the gene matches: 5. CDR3 length: 12 amino acids. Per germline, CDR1 DFQATT and CDR2 SNEGSKA (reference sequence).

This clonotype came up many times. V and J are TRBV7-6 and TRBJ2-1; no firm D call. This CDR3 has 13 amino acids. Trimming took off 0 bases at V and 10 bases at J, with 10 bases between the two ends. Germline V gives CDR1 SGHVS, CDR2 FNYEAQ. The CDR3 loop is CASSLAGQTEQFF. The CDR3 coding sequence is TGTGCCAGCAGCTTAGCGGGTCAGACCGAGCAGTTCTTC.

This clonotype was detected only a few times. This sequence joins TRBV24-1 and TRBJ2-1; TRBD2 is a possible D gene (5 bases). V gave up 4 bases and J gave up 7 bases, with 13 bases separating them. This CDR3 has 14 residues. The germline gives CDR1 KGHDR, CDR2 SFDVKD. The CDR3 loop reads CATSEADSGNEQFF. Here the CDR3 DNA reads TGTGCCACCAGTGAAGCGGACTCGGGAAATGAGCAGTTCTTC.

With respect to this clonotype: This may stem from a read error, because a much larger clone lies one nucleotide away. The chain links TRBV2 to TRBJ2-7; a weak D match, TRBD1 (5 bases). Germline V gives CDR1 SNHLY, CDR2 FYNNEI. This CDR3 has 14 amino acids. CDR3: CVSTLWGYPYEQYF. The CDR3 bases are TGTGTCAGCACCCTTTGGGGCTATCCCTACGAGCAGTACTTC.

There are many counts of this clonotype. The chain recombines TRBV5-1 with TRBJ1-2, with D possibly matching TRBD1 (6 bases). Between the trimmed V and J ends, which lost 2 bases and 4 bases, there was a span of 12 bases. Looked up from germline, CDR1 is SGHRS and CDR2 is YFSETQ. The CDR3 consists of 14 residues. The CDR3 DNA reads TGCGCCAGCAGCTTAGGACAGAGCGTCTATGGCTACACCTTC. Its protein product is CASSLGQSVYGYTF. The full variable domain, its missing parts supplied by reference TRBV5-1 and TRBJ1-2, is KAGVTQTPRYLIKTRGQQVTLSCSPISGHRSVSWYQQTPGQGLQFLFEYFSETQRNKGNFPGRFSGRQFSNSRSEMNVSTLELGDSALYLCASSLGQSVYGYTFGSGTRLTVV.

This sequence joins TRBV7-7 and TRBJ2-3; 9 positions agree with TRBD2. The trim removed 10 bases at V and 5 bases at J, leaving 16 bases unmatched. Germline V gene data show CDR1 as SSHAT and CDR2 as FNYEAQ (reference sequence). The length of the CDR3 is 16 residues. The CDR3 DNA reads as TGTGCCATCCAGCCCCTGCGGGAGGGCCGGGGAGATACGCAGTATTTT. Protein: CAIQPLREGRGDTQYF. Together with reference TRBV7-7 and TRBJ2-3, the CDR3 gives the full variable domain: GAGVSQSPRYKVTKRGQDVTLRCDPISSHATLYWYQQALGQGPEFLTYFNYEAQPDKSGLPSDRFSAERPEGSISTLTIQRTEQRDSAMYRCAIQPLREGRGDTQYFGPGTRLTVL.

This clonotype was counted at least ten times. The chain is built from TRBV18 and TRBJ1-1; no clear D gene. Germline CDR1 and CDR2: KGHSH and LQKENI. The CDR3 covers 14 residues. V lost 0 bases, J lost 10 bases, and 15 bases lay in between. CDR3 sequence (DNA): TGTGCCAGCTCACCACCGTTATCTTTTGTCGGAGCTTTCTTT. This codes for CASSPPLSFVGAFF.

This clonotype came up many times. This sequence joins TRBV11-2 and TRBJ2-7, with D uncertain. V lost 6 bases and J lost 4, with 7 bases in between. Per the germline V gene, CDR1 is SGHAT and CDR2 is FQNNGV. CDR3 length equals 11 residues. The CDR3 reads CASSYIYEQYF. Written as DNA, the CDR3 is TGTGCCAGCAGTTACATATACGAGCAGTACTTC.

This clonotype showed up many times. The chain couples TRBV27 to TRBJ2-3, with a possible D match to TRBD2 (5 bases). CDR1 is MNHEY and CDR2 is SMNVEV in the germline V gene (reference sequence). This CDR3 is 16 amino acids long. V was clipped by 2 bases and J by 6 bases, with 18 bases between them. For the CDR3, the DNA is TGTGCCAGCAGTTTAGCCGCGGGCCAGGTCTCCGATACGCAGTATTTT. Amino acids: CASSLAAGQVSDTQYF.

Concerning this clonotype itself: At one end the junction does not follow the germline gene, possibly because of a read error. This chain connects TRBV9 to TRBJ1-1; D is uncertain. This CDR3 region has 15 residues. Germline V gives CDR1 SGDLS, CDR2 YYNGEE. The CDR3 DNA is TGTGCCAGCAACGTAGCTGATGAATTGATCACTGAAGCTTTCTTT. Its protein is CASNVADELITEAFF.